One and the same sample provided the 3 T cell receptor beta chains below, sequenced in a study of blood T cell repertoires in COVID-19. The assay was immunoSEQ multiplex PCR, and TCRdb's table has in-frame clones only and misses some. Of about 87,000 clones listed, around four fifths were seen once; the top ten hold about 2.1%. Input material: peripheral blood. Source of these receptors: a woman aged 65 to 85 with acute or convalescent COVID-19.

This clone was seen only once. The rearrangement links TRBV9 to TRBJ2-2; D call uncertain. Germline CDR1 SGDLS, CDR2 YYNGEE. V dropped 0 bases and J dropped 6 bases, with 12 bases sitting between them. This CDR3 is 15 amino acids long. Written as DNA, the CDR3 is TGTGCCAGCAGCGTAGTCCCCGACGCGGCCGGGGAGCTGTTTTTT. Translating it yields CASSVVPDAAGELFF.

V usage is TRBV19 and J usage is TRBJ1-1; D possibly corresponds to TRBD1 (5 bases). The CDR3 consists of 15 residues. Trimming shortened V by 3 bases and J by 0 bases, and 11 bases separated the two germline ends. The germline V gene encodes CDR1 LNHDA and CDR2 SQIVND (reference sequence). CDR3 nucleotide sequence: TGTGCCAGTAGTATTCATGCAGGGCTGAACACTGAAGCTTTCTTT. Translating it yields CASSIHAGLNTEAFF.

V and J are TRBV27 and TRBJ1-4; TRBD1 agrees at 7 bases. Germline lookup yields CDR1 MNHEY and CDR2 SMNVEV (reference sequence). V shed 4 bases and J 2 bases; nucleotides not matched to a gene: 7. The CDR3 contains 16 residues. CDR3 sequence: CASSSFHRGTNEKLFF. The CDR3 nucleotides are TGTGCCAGCAGTTCCTTTCACAGGGGTACTAATGAAAAACTGTTTTTT.